The 30 T cell receptor beta chains in this list originate from one sample, sequenced in a study of blood T cell repertoires in COVID-19. TCRdb's copy holds only in-frame clones and misses some; the assay was immunoSEQ multiplex PCR. The sample includes around 46,000 clones, 77% of them seen just once. The sequenced sample was peripheral blood. The receptors come from a human donor with active or convalescent COVID-19. The donor label of this sample is uncertain.

This clone occurred once. The rearrangement links TRBV20-1 to TRBJ2-7; D is unresolved. The CDR3 runs to 11 residues. Trimming stripped 3 bases from V and 7 bases from J, with 10 bases between. In germline, CDR1 is DFQATT, CDR2 SNEGSKA (reference sequence). CDR3 sequence: CSASDSPEQYF. The DNA for the CDR3 is TGCAGTGCTAGCGATAGCCCAGAGCAGTACTTC.

The chain employs TRBV11-1 and TRBJ2-3; D gene uncertain. Between the trimmed V and J ends, which lost 5 bases and 1 base, there was a span of 10 bases. CDR1 is SGHAT and CDR2 is FQDESV in the germline V gene (reference sequence). There are 14 residues in the CDR3. The chain's CDR3 is CASSPRLGTDTQYF. The CDR3 DNA is TGTGCCAGCAGCCCTAGGCTTGGCACAGATACGCAGTATTTT.

The chain has TRBV10-2 and TRBJ2-3; possibly TRBD1 for D (6 bases). Trimming took 8 bases from V and 1 from J, leaving 16 bases between them. This CDR3 has 15 amino acids. In germline, CDR1 is WSHSY, CDR2 SAAADI. The CDR3 here is CASPDSGVGTDTQYF. The DNA of the CDR3 is TGCGCCAGCCCTGATTCAGGGGTTGGCACAGATACGCAGTATTTT.

This clone appeared a single time. This sequence joins TRBV7-8 and TRBJ1-2; the D gene is possibly TRBD1 (6 bases). CDR1 and CDR2 from the germline V gene are SGHVS and FQNEAQ. V was shortened by 1 base and J by 7 bases, with 19 bases between the two germline ends. CDR3 size: 16 residues. This CDR3 reads CASSLDYGPGTSGYTF. CDR3 in DNA: TGTGCCAGCAGCTTAGATTACGGGCCAGGGACATCTGGCTACACCTTC.

DNA for the CDR3: TGCGCCAGCAGCCAAGATCCCGTCCAGGGGGGCATTCAGTACTTC. It specifies CASSQDPVQGGIQYF. V and J are TRBV4-1 and TRBJ2-4, with D possibly being TRBD1 (7 bases). This CDR3 region has 15 residues. The V end was cut by 0 bases, the J end by 9 bases, with 15 bases between. Germline-derived CDR1 and CDR2 are MGHRA and YSYEKL.

This clone was counted only a few times. The V gene is TRBV28, the J gene TRBJ1-1, with D hard to call. CDR3 length equals 12 residues. Trimming cost V 2 bases and J 4 bases, with 5 bases left between them. Germline V CDR1 and CDR2: MDHEN, SYDVKM. The CDR3 region is CASSLLGTEAFF. DNA for the CDR3: TGTGCCAGCAGTTTACTAGGCACTGAAGCTTTCTTT.

This chain uses TRBV27 with TRBJ2-7, with D possibly being TRBD1 (6 bases). The CDR3 spans 15 residues. Trimming shortened V by 5 bases and J by 3 bases, and 17 bases separated the two germline ends. Germline values: CDR1 MNHEY, CDR2 SMNVEV (reference sequence). CDR3 nucleotides: TGTGCCAGCAGTCATTCGGACAGTCCGATCTACGAGCAGTACTTC. It is translated as CASSHSDSPIYEQYF.

J is TRBJ2-3 and V is TRBV7-9, with D tentatively TRBD2 (6 bases). Germline CDR1 reads SEHNR; CDR2 reads FQNEAQ (reference sequence). CDR3 length: 14 residues. Trimming left V 7 bases short and J 0 bases short, with 11 bases between. The CDR3 here is CASTQGRSTDTQYF. DNA for the CDR3: TGTGCCAGCACCCAAGGGAGGAGCACAGATACGCAGTATTTT.

The chain couples TRBV5-1 to TRBJ2-1; 10 positions match TRBD2. CDR1 is SGHRS and CDR2 is YFSETQ in the germline V gene. This CDR3 is 15 amino acids long. Trimming removed 1 base from V and 9 bases from J; junction bases left unmatched: 7. CDR3 protein: CASSLSTSGIGEQFF. The CDR3, as DNA: TGCGCCAGCAGCTTGAGTACTAGCGGGATCGGTGAGCAGTTCTTC.

The chain joins TRBV12-1 to TRBJ1-5; the D call of TRBD1 is as the table states it, not checked on the DNA. TRBV12-1 is labeled a pseudogene. The CDR3 totals 15 residues. This CDR3 reads CASSFGTGVNQPQHF. In DNA form, the CDR3 reads TGTGCCAGCAGCTTTGGAACAGGGGTTAATCAGCCCCAGCATTTT.

In this sample, this clone turned up a few times. The chain links TRBV5-1 to TRBJ2-7; 7 nucleotides match TRBD1. Trimming took 4 bases from V and 5 from J; bases not matched to a gene: 9. This CDR3 region has 14 residues. Per germline, CDR1 SGHRS and CDR2 YFSETQ. This CDR3 is CASSPTDRIDEQYF. The DNA of the CDR3 is TGCGCCAGCAGCCCCACGGACAGGATCGACGAGCAGTACTTC.

The J gene is TRBJ1-4, the V gene TRBV7-9; D remains ambiguous. The ends were cut back, 3 bases at V and 3 bases at J, with 8 bases in the middle. The CDR3 has 14 amino acids. CDR1 SEHNR and CDR2 FQNEAQ come from the germline V gene (reference sequence). The CDR3 sequence: CASSFSGSNEKLFF. CDR3 nucleotide sequence: TGTGCCAGCAGCTTTTCGGGTTCTAATGAAAAACTGTTTTTT. Using reference TRBV7-9 and TRBJ1-4 for the parts outside the CDR3, the full variable domain is DTGVSQNPRHKITKRGQNVTFRCDPISEHNRLYWYRQTLGQGPEFLTYFQNEAQLEKSRLLSDRFSAERPKGSFSTLEIQRTEQGDSAMYLCASSFSGSNEKLFFGSGTQLSVL.

This chain joins TRBV9 and TRBJ2-3; 7 bases line up with TRBD2. After removal of 1 base from V and 2 bases from J, the junction contained 7 bases not matched to a gene. The CDR3 consists of 16 residues. CDR1 is SGDLS, CDR2 YYNGEE, per germline. The CDR3 is CASSVTLAEYTDTQYF. The CDR3 DNA reads as TGTGCCAGCAGCGTAACCCTAGCGGAGTACACAGATACGCAGTATTTT.

The chain recombines TRBV30 with TRBJ1-2; possibly TRBD1 for D (6 bases). The V end was cut by 3 bases, the J end by 6 bases, with 17 bases between. This CDR3 has 14 residues. The V gene's germline CDR1 is GTSNPN and CDR2 SVGIG (reference sequence). The CDR3 region has the DNA TGTGCCTGGAGCTTCCTAGGTGGGGGCCATGGCTACACCTTC. This encodes CAWSFLGGGHGYTF. The full variable domain, in which reference TRBV30 and TRBJ1-2 provide the parts outside the CDR3, is SQTIHQWPATLVQPVGSPLSLECTVEGTSNPNLYWYRQAAGRGLQLLFYSVGIGQISSEVPQNLSASRPQDRQFILSSKKLLLSDSGFYLCAWSFLGGGHGYTFGSGTRLTVV.

J is TRBJ1-5 and V is TRBV30; TRBD1 aligns across 7 bases. Germline V CDR1 and CDR2: GTSNPN, SVGIG (reference sequence). The CDR3 consists of 15 residues. Trimming removed 2 bases from V and 9 bases from J; junction bases left unmatched: 13. The CDR3 here is CAWSPQDRVAGPQHF. As DNA, the CDR3 is TGTGCCTGGAGTCCGCAAGACAGGGTTGCAGGGCCCCAGCATTTT.

The rearrangement uses TRBV29-1 and TRBJ2-2; TRBD1 might be the D (6 bases). Trimming cost V 6 bases and J 0 bases, with 8 bases left between them. The length of the CDR3 is 13 residues. Germline values: CDR1 SQVTM, CDR2 ANQGSEA. DNA for the CDR3: TGCAGCGTCGACAGGACGAACACCGGGGAGCTGTTTTTT. Translated, it gives CSVDRTNTGELFF.

V and J are TRBV6-5 and TRBJ1-1; D call uncertain. V dropped 6 bases and J dropped 1 base, with 12 bases sitting between them. The CDR3 runs 14 residues. The germline gives CDR1 MNHEY, CDR2 SVGAGI. The CDR3 region has the DNA TGTGCCAGCAGCCCCCTAGTACAGAACACTGAAGCTTTCTTT. This codes for CASSPLVQNTEAFF.

V is TRBV5-5 and J is TRBJ1-1; D is perhaps TRBD1 (5 bases). V lost 0 bases to trimming and J lost 7 bases, with 16 bases between them. This CDR3 comprises 15 residues. Germline assignment: CDR1 SGHKS and CDR2 YYEKEE (reference sequence). CDR3 residues: CASSLGGAGIGEAFF. The CDR3 DNA reads TGTGCCAGCAGCTTGGGGGGCGCAGGTATTGGTGAAGCTTTCTTT.

V and J are TRBV24-1 and TRBJ2-1; the D is unclear. This CDR3 comprises 12 residues. Germline V gene data show CDR1 as KGHDR and CDR2 as SFDVKD. The V and J ends lost 8 bases and 4 bases respectively, with 8 bases between them. CDR3 loop: CATIDTYNEQFF. The DNA of the CDR3 is TGTGCCACCATAGACACTTACAATGAGCAGTTCTTC.

CDR3 sequence: CASRTGVEGFTGELFF. CDR3 nucleotide sequence: TGCGCCAGCAGGACAGGGGTGGAGGGATTCACCGGGGAGCTGTTTTTT. The chain is built from TRBV5-1 and TRBJ2-2, with 8 bases aligning to TRBD1. Germline values: CDR1 SGHRS, CDR2 YFSETQ. CDR3 length: 16 residues. V trimming: 5 bases; J trimming: 4 bases; junction bases outside the gene matches: 10. Based on the CDR3 plus reference TRBV5-1 and TRBJ2-2, the full variable domain is KAGVTQTPRYLIKTRGQQVTLSCSPISGHRSVSWYQQTPGQGLQFLFEYFSETQRNKGNFPGRFSGRQFSNSRSEMNVSTLELGDSALYLCASRTGVEGFTGELFFGEGSRLTVL.

This clone was observed once. The chain has TRBV6-5 and TRBJ1-1, with D tentatively TRBD1 (5 bases). Germline V gene data show CDR1 as MNHEY and CDR2 as SVGAGI. Between the trimmed V and J ends, which lost 5 bases and 0 bases, there was a span of 10 bases. The length of the CDR3 is 14 residues. DNA of the CDR3: TGTGCCAGCAGTCCACAGGATCTGAACACTGAAGCTTTCTTT. This gives the protein CASSPQDLNTEAFF.

The rearrangement uses TRBV9 and TRBJ1-6, with TRBD1 matching over 9 bases. Per the germline V gene, CDR1 is SGDLS and CDR2 is YYNGEE. The trim removed 3 bases at V and 5 bases at J, leaving 12 bases unmatched. CDR3 length: 18 residues. CDR3 protein: CASSAGQGLRGDNSPLHF. In nucleotides, the CDR3 is TGTGCCAGCAGCGCGGGACAGGGACTCAGGGGTGATAATTCACCCCTCCACTTT.

The V and J genes are TRBV24-1 and TRBJ1-2; TRBD1 matches at 8 bases. The ends lost 4 bases at V and 8 bases at J; junction bases unmatched: 11. This CDR3 is built from 15 residues. CDR1 KGHDR and CDR2 SFDVKD come from the germline V gene. CDR3 sequence reads: CATSDPHRDRQGYTF. CDR3 in DNA: TGTGCCACCAGTGACCCACACCGGGACAGGCAAGGCTACACCTTC.

This chain joins TRBV27 and TRBJ2-1, with 8 bases fitting TRBD2. With V trimmed by 2 bases and J by 8 bases, 5 bases remained unmatched. Germline values: CDR1 MNHEY, CDR2 SMNVEV (reference sequence). The CDR3 spans 14 residues. The CDR3 sequence: CASSLQRENDEQFF. CDR3 sequence (DNA): TGTGCCAGCAGTTTACAGCGGGAGAACGATGAGCAGTTCTTC.

The chain uses TRBV7-6 and TRBJ1-1; 7 bases align to TRBD1. Germline CDR1 and CDR2: SGHVS and FNYEAQ. The CDR3 covers 13 residues. The V segment lost 8 bases and the J segment 0 bases; nucleotides outside the gene matches: 3. The CDR3 DNA is TGTGCCAGCCTGGGACAGATGAACACTGAAGCTTTCTTT. This sequence encodes CASLGQMNTEAFF.

This clone has more than one count but fewer than ten. The chain couples TRBV14 to TRBJ1-3; D not certain. This CDR3 contains 13 residues. Trimming took 4 bases from V and 4 from J, leaving 8 bases between them. CDR1 SGHDN and CDR2 FVKESK come from the germline V gene. CDR3 nucleotides: TGTGCCAGCAGCCCGAGGGCCGGAAACACCATATATTTT. It yields the protein CASSPRAGNTIYF.

The chain has TRBV5-1 and TRBJ1-4, with D possibly matching TRBD1 (6 bases). V lost 5 bases to trimming and J lost 2 bases, with 16 bases between them. Looked up from germline, CDR1 is SGHRS and CDR2 is YFSETQ. This CDR3 has 16 amino acids. CDR3 coding DNA: TGCGCCAGCAGACCGCTTCAGGGGCACACTAATGAAAAACTGTTTTTT. Protein sequence: CASRPLQGHTNEKLFF. The full variable domain, its missing parts supplied by reference TRBV5-1 and TRBJ1-4, is KAGVTQTPRYLIKTRGQQVTLSCSPISGHRSVSWYQQTPGQGLQFLFEYFSETQRNKGNFPGRFSGRQFSNSRSEMNVSTLELGDSALYLCASRPLQGHTNEKLFFGSGTQLSVL.

CDR3 amino acids: CASSASVSAEQYF. Written as DNA, the CDR3 is TGTGCCAGCAGTGCCTCCGTTAGTGCCGAGCAGTACTTC. The gene calls are TRBV27 and TRBJ2-7; D gene uncertain. This CDR3 is built from 13 residues. The germline CDR1 and CDR2 sequences are MNHEY and SMNVEV (reference sequence). The ends were cut back, 5 bases at V and 6 bases at J, with 14 bases in the middle.

This clone showed up just a few times. The chain employs TRBV9 and TRBJ2-7; TRBD1 might be the D (6 bases). V lost 1 base to trimming and J lost 5 bases, with 10 bases between them. The CDR3 sequence is 13 residues long. Germline CDR1 reads SGDLS; CDR2 reads YYNGEE. This CDR3 reads CASSVTQGHEQYF. CDR3 nucleotides: TGTGCCAGCAGCGTAACGCAGGGGCACGAGCAGTACTTC. Combining the CDR3 with reference TRBV9 and TRBJ2-7 gives the whole variable domain DSGVTQTPKHLITATGQRVTLRCSPRSGDLSVYWYQQSLDQGLQFLIQYYNGEERAKGNILERFSAQQFPDLHSELNLSSLELGDSALYFCASSVTQGHEQYFGPGTRLTVT.

The chain has TRBV10-3 and TRBJ2-5; 8 nucleotides agree with TRBD2. The V segment lost 6 bases and the J segment 4 bases; nucleotides outside the gene matches: 10. Germline V gene data show CDR1 as ENHRY and CDR2 as SYGVKD. The CDR3 consists of 15 residues. In nucleotides, the CDR3 is TGTGCCATCAGAGTGGGTAGCGGGACCGGAGAGACCCAGTACTTC. This sequence encodes CAIRVGSGTGETQYF.